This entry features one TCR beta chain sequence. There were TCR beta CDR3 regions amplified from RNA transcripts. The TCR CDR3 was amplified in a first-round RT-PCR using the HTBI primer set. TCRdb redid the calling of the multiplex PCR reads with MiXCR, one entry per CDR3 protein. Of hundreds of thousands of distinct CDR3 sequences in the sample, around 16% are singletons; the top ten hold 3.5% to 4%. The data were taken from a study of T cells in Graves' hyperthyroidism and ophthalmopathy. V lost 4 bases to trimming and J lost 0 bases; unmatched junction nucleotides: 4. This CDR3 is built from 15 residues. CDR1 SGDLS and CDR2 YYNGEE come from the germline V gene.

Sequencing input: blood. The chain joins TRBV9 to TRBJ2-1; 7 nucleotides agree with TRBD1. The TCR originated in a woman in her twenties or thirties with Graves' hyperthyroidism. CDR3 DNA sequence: TGTGCCAGCAGCAAAGGACAGGACTCCTACAATGAGCAGTTCTTC. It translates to CASSKGQDSYNEQFF.